What follows describes a single T cell receptor beta chain. The antigen remains unidentified. From its re-call of the 5' RACE reads, TCRdb lists each CDR3 protein once, without DNA. The sample spans some 83,000 distinct CDR3 sequences; the ten largest clones claim roughly 7.4%. This CDR3 is 12 amino acids long. Germline V gives CDR1 MNHEY, CDR2 SMNVEV (reference sequence). Unsorted whole blood yielded the total RNA, with T cells left unselected. The sample comes from a study of monozygotic twins with inflammatory bowel disease. General study results and limits: Distinction of different T cell subtypes was not possible.

Sequencing input: blood. This clonotype was sampled from a human donor with ulcerative colitis or Crohn's disease, or a healthy co-twin of an affected twin (not recorded which). The chain employs TRBV27 and TRBJ1-5. The CDR3 spells CASSFLDQPQHF.